The rows below give T cell receptor beta chains drawn from one sample of a study of blood T cell repertoires in COVID-19. The method was immunoSEQ multiplex PCR; TCRdb's version includes in-frame clones alone and lacks a portion of them. The sample includes about 160,000 clones, under 90% of them seen just once. The material sequenced was PBMCs or T cells enriched from blood (not recorded which). The receptor set was obtained from a man in his forties or fifties who had recovered from COVID-19. The CDR3 runs from the conserved cysteine through the conserved F or W. The D gene is left open where the match is weak. Where a row states a size, it is once, few, many or the class of an expanded clone; other rows omit it.

v_gene: TRBV13; d_gene: TRBD2; abundance: .; j_gene: TRBJ2-1; CDR3nt: TGTGCCAGCAGCCGTAGCGGGGGGGCCGGGGATGAGCAGTTCTTC; CDR3aa: CASSRSGGAGDEQFF
v_gene: TRBV6-6; d_gene: .; abundance: .; j_gene: TRBJ1-5; CDR3nt: TGTGCCAGCAGCTCCACAGGTTACGATCAGCCCCAGCATTTT; CDR3aa: CASSSTGYDQPQHF
v_gene: TRBV29-1; d_gene: TRBD1; abundance: .; j_gene: TRBJ1-2; CDR3nt: TGCAGCGTCGACCGGGACAGGGGCTACACCTTC; CDR3aa: CSVDRDRGYTF
v_gene: TRBV25-1; d_gene: TRBD1; abundance: few; j_gene: TRBJ2-2; CDR3nt: TGTGCCAGCAGTGTGGCAGGGGGAAACGCGAACACCGGGGAGCTGTTTTTT; CDR3aa: CASSVAGGNANTGELFF
v_gene: TRBV6-1; d_gene: .; abundance: .; j_gene: TRBJ1-2; CDR3nt: TGTGCCAGCAGTGTACCGGGGACAAAAACTGCTTACTATGGCTACACCTTC; CDR3aa: CASSVPGTKTAYYGYTF
v_gene: TRBV5-8; d_gene: .; abundance: .; j_gene: TRBJ1-6; CDR3nt: TGTGCCAGCAGCTTGGCCGGCGGGACTGTTAATTCACCCCTCCACTTT; CDR3aa: CASSLAGGTVNSPLHF
v_gene: TRBV5-5; d_gene: TRBD1; abundance: .; j_gene: TRBJ1-6; CDR3nt: TGTGCCAGCAGCTTAGGACAGGGTAATTCACCCCTCCACTTT; CDR3aa: CASSLGQGNSPLHF
v_gene: TRBV20-1; d_gene: .; abundance: .; j_gene: TRBJ1-2; CDR3nt: TGCAGTGCTAGTGGCCCAGCTAACTATGGCTACACCTTC; CDR3aa: CSASGPANYGYTF
v_gene: TRBV29-1; d_gene: .; abundance: .; j_gene: TRBJ1-5; CDR3nt: TGCAGCGTTGGGGACATAAATCAGCCCCAGCATTTT; CDR3aa: CSVGDINQPQHF
v_gene: TRBV3-1/TRBV3-2; d_gene: .; abundance: .; j_gene: TRBJ2-7; CDR3nt: TGTGCCAGCAGCCAAGTAGCCCACGAGCAGTACTTC; CDR3aa: CASSQVAHEQYF
v_gene: TRBV3-1/TRBV3-2; d_gene: TRBD2; abundance: .; j_gene: TRBJ2-2; CDR3nt: TGTGCCAGCAGCCAAACACTAGCGGGGAACACCGGGGAGCTGTTTTTT; CDR3aa: CASSQTLAGNTGELFF
v_gene: TRBV5-1; d_gene: .; abundance: few; j_gene: TRBJ1-6; CDR3nt: TGCGCCAGCAGCTTGGATGGGGTCGGAAGGGGCGGATCACCCCTCCACTTT; CDR3aa: CASSLDGVGRGGSPLHF
v_gene: TRBV12-3/TRBV12-4; d_gene: .; abundance: .; j_gene: TRBJ1-1; CDR3nt: TGTGCCAGCAGTTTGGCAGGGAACACTGAAGCTTTCTTT; CDR3aa: CASSLAGNTEAFF
v_gene: TRBV7-9; d_gene: .; abundance: .; j_gene: TRBJ1-2; CDR3nt: TGTGCCAGCAGCTTAGGGGCCCCGGACTATGGCTACACCTTC; CDR3aa: CASSLGAPDYGYTF
v_gene: TRBV25-1; d_gene: TRBD1; abundance: once; j_gene: TRBJ2-1; CDR3nt: TGTGCCAGCAGTGACTCGGTCGGCAGGGGGAACAATGAGCAGTTCTTC; CDR3aa: CASSDSVGRGNNEQFF
v_gene: TRBV7-3; d_gene: .; abundance: few; j_gene: TRBJ2-5; CDR3nt: TGTGCCAGCAGCTTAGGCGGGCAGAGACAAGAGACCCAGTACTTC; CDR3aa: CASSLGGQRQETQYF
v_gene: TRBV2; d_gene: TRBD1; abundance: .; j_gene: TRBJ1-2; CDR3nt: TGTGCCAGCAGTGAGGACAGGGAGGTCGACTACACCTTC; CDR3aa: CASSEDREVDYTF
v_gene: TRBV21-1; d_gene: .; abundance: .; j_gene: TRBJ1-2; CDR3nt: TGTGCCAGCAGCAAAGGATGCGGTACCTATGGCTACACCTTC; CDR3aa: CASSKGCGTYGYTF
v_gene: TRBV9; d_gene: .; abundance: .; j_gene: TRBJ2-7; CDR3nt: TGTGCCAGCAGCGTAGGACCGGGGGAGACATACGAGCAGTACTTC; CDR3aa: CASSVGPGETYEQYF
v_gene: TRBV3-1/TRBV3-2; d_gene: TRBD1; abundance: .; j_gene: TRBJ2-7; CDR3nt: TGTGCCAGCAGCCAAATGCTCCAGGGGGTGTACGAGCAGTACTTC; CDR3aa: CASSQMLQGVYEQYF
v_gene: TRBV25-1; d_gene: .; abundance: .; j_gene: TRBJ2-2; CDR3nt: TGTGCCAGCAGTTCTGCTGGGGGAGGCTCCGGGGAGCTGTTTTTT; CDR3aa: CASSSAGGGSGELFF
v_gene: TRBV5-6; d_gene: TRBD1; abundance: .; j_gene: TRBJ2-6; CDR3nt: TGTGCCAGCAGCCCAAGGGGACAGCCCTCTGGGGCCAACGTCCTGACTTTC; CDR3aa: CASSPRGQPSGANVLTF
v_gene: TRBV6-5; d_gene: .; abundance: .; j_gene: TRBJ2-7; CDR3nt: TGTGCCAGACCGGTCCTATCCTTCTACGAGCAGTACTTC; CDR3aa: CARPVLSFYEQYF
v_gene: TRBV4-2; d_gene: TRBD1; abundance: .; j_gene: TRBJ1-1; CDR3nt: TGTGCCAGCAGCCAAGAAAGACAGGGGCGATCTGCAGCTTTCTTT; CDR3aa: CASSQERQGRSAAFF
v_gene: TRBV7-9; d_gene: .; abundance: .; j_gene: TRBJ1-1; CDR3nt: TGTGCCAGCAGCCCGGGGGGCACTGAAGCTTTCTTT; CDR3aa: CASSPGGTEAFF
v_gene: TRBV6-5; d_gene: .; abundance: .; j_gene: TRBJ1-5; CDR3nt: TGTGCCTCCGGTGGAGGGCCTAGCAATCAGCCCCAGCATTTT; CDR3aa: CASGGGPSNQPQHF
v_gene: TRBV6-5; d_gene: TRBD2; abundance: .; j_gene: TRBJ2-5; CDR3nt: TGTGCCAGCATGGGGCGGGGGTTGGAGACCCAGTACTTC; CDR3aa: CASMGRGLETQYF
v_gene: TRBV5-4; d_gene: .; abundance: .; j_gene: TRBJ1-6; CDR3nt: TGTGCCAGCAGCGCCTGGACAGCCTATAATTCACCCCTCCACTTT; CDR3aa: CASSAWTAYNSPLHF
v_gene: TRBV5-5; d_gene: .; abundance: .; j_gene: TRBJ1-1; CDR3nt: TGTGCCAGCAGCTTGTCAGTGAACACTGAAGCTTTCTTT; CDR3aa: CASSLSVNTEAFF
v_gene: TRBV7-8; d_gene: .; abundance: .; j_gene: TRBJ2-1; CDR3nt: TGTGCCAGCAGCTTAGCGGCGGGGAGCGGGTATGAGCAGTTCTTC; CDR3aa: CASSLAAGSGYEQFF
v_gene: TRBV9; d_gene: .; abundance: .; j_gene: TRBJ2-3; CDR3nt: TGTGCCAGCAGCGTAAGTGAAGGCGGGAGCACAGATACGCAGTATTTT; CDR3aa: CASSVSEGGSTDTQYF
v_gene: TRBV7-3; d_gene: .; abundance: .; j_gene: TRBJ1-1; CDR3nt: TGTGCCAGCAGCGTGACCTCGGACAGCAGCATGAACACTGAAGCTTTCTTT; CDR3aa: CASSVTSDSSMNTEAFF
v_gene: TRBV7-8; d_gene: TRBD1; abundance: few; j_gene: TRBJ2-2; CDR3nt: TGTGCCAGCAGCAACCGGGACAGGGTAAACACCGGGGAGCTGTTTTTT; CDR3aa: CASSNRDRVNTGELFF
v_gene: TRBV7-9; d_gene: .; abundance: .; j_gene: TRBJ1-2; CDR3nt: TGTGCCAGCAGCCATTCGCGGCCCTATGGCTACACCTTC; CDR3aa: CASSHSRPYGYTF
v_gene: TRBV5-4; d_gene: TRBD2; abundance: once; j_gene: TRBJ2-7; CDR3nt: TGTGCCAGCAGCTTTTCTAGCGGGGGGGCTATCGAGCAGTACTTC; CDR3aa: CASSFSSGGAIEQYF
v_gene: TRBV7-7; d_gene: .; abundance: .; j_gene: TRBJ1-2; CDR3nt: TGTGCTACTCCCTCGGGAGGGGCTCTGGGGTATGGCTACACCTTC; CDR3aa: CATPSGGALGYGYTF
v_gene: TRBV6-5; d_gene: .; abundance: .; j_gene: TRBJ1-1; CDR3nt: TGTGCCAGCAGACCCATTACAGGTGGGGCCACTGAAGCTTTCTTT; CDR3aa: CASRPITGGATEAFF
v_gene: TRBV18; d_gene: .; abundance: .; j_gene: TRBJ1-1; CDR3nt: TGTGCCAGCTCCCAATGGAGGTCGAACACTGAAGCTTTCTTT; CDR3aa: CASSQWRSNTEAFF
v_gene: TRBV27; d_gene: .; abundance: .; j_gene: TRBJ1-5; CDR3nt: TGTGCCAGCAGTCCCCACAGGGCTTTAAAAGATCAGCCCCAGCATTTT; CDR3aa: CASSPHRALKDQPQHF
v_gene: TRBV20-1; d_gene: .; abundance: .; j_gene: TRBJ1-2; CDR3nt: TGCAGTGCTAGTGGCAGGGACTATGGCTACACCTTC; CDR3aa: CSASGRDYGYTF
v_gene: TRBV7-8; d_gene: TRBD1; abundance: once; j_gene: TRBJ1-3; CDR3nt: TGTGCCAGCACGGGACAGGGGGGCGCTGGAAACACCATATATTTT; CDR3aa: CASTGQGGAGNTIYF
v_gene: TRBV27; d_gene: TRBD1; abundance: .; j_gene: TRBJ2-1; CDR3nt: TGTGCCAGCAGTTTCAGTGGGACAGGGTTGGACAATGAGCAGTTCTTC; CDR3aa: CASSFSGTGLDNEQFF
v_gene: TRBV4-2; d_gene: .; abundance: .; j_gene: TRBJ2-2; CDR3nt: TGTGCCAGCAGCCAAGAGCGGACTTTTAACACCGGGGAGCTGTTTTTT; CDR3aa: CASSQERTFNTGELFF
v_gene: TRBV11-2; d_gene: .; abundance: .; j_gene: TRBJ1-1; CDR3nt: TGTGCCAGCAGCTTACTTACGGTCACTGAAGCTTTCTTT; CDR3aa: CASSLLTVTEAFF
v_gene: TRBV14; d_gene: TRBD2; abundance: .; j_gene: TRBJ2-2; CDR3nt: TGTGCCAGCAGCCAAGATCACGGGCTAGCGGGGACCGGGGAGCTGTTTTTT; CDR3aa: CASSQDHGLAGTGELFF
v_gene: TRBV5-1; d_gene: TRBD1; abundance: .; j_gene: TRBJ2-7; CDR3nt: TGCGCCAGCAGCTTGGCGGGACAGGGAGGCGAGCAGTACTTC; CDR3aa: CASSLAGQGGEQYF
v_gene: TRBV6-5; d_gene: TRBD1; abundance: .; j_gene: TRBJ2-7; CDR3nt: TGTGCCAGCAGACGGGACAGTTCCTACGAGCAGTACTTC; CDR3aa: CASRRDSSYEQYF
v_gene: TRBV6-5; d_gene: TRBD2; abundance: .; j_gene: TRBJ2-5; CDR3nt: TGTGCCAGCAGTTACGGACTAGTGGAGACCCAGTACTTC; CDR3aa: CASSYGLVETQYF
v_gene: TRBV18; d_gene: .; abundance: .; j_gene: TRBJ2-5; CDR3nt: TGTGCCAGCTCACCACCTGGGGCGACGGAGACCCAGTACTTC; CDR3aa: CASSPPGATETQYF
v_gene: TRBV30; d_gene: .; abundance: once; j_gene: TRBJ2-6; CDR3nt: TGTGCCTGTGACAAGAGCTCTGGGGCCAACGTCCTGACTTTC; CDR3aa: CACDKSSGANVLTF
v_gene: TRBV29-1; d_gene: .; abundance: .; j_gene: TRBJ2-5; CDR3nt: TGCAGCGTTCAGAGTGGGGCCGACCCCCCCCAGTACTTC; CDR3aa: CSVQSGADPPQYF
v_gene: TRBV7-9; d_gene: TRBD1; abundance: .; j_gene: TRBJ2-3; CDR3nt: TGTGCCAGCAGCTCGACGGACAGGGAGATCACAGATACGCAGTATTTT; CDR3aa: CASSSTDREITDTQYF
v_gene: TRBV18; d_gene: .; abundance: .; j_gene: TRBJ1-2; CDR3nt: TGTGCCAGCTCACCTCAGGGGTTGGGCGGCTACACCTTC; CDR3aa: CASSPQGLGGYTF